The clone carrying this TCR beta chain was picked up a small number of times. Antigen specificity is unknown. This sample stems from a study of cytomegalovirus exposure and HLA in healthy donors. Study findings and constraints: A missense variant in DCLRE1C was later tied to TCR beta V- and J-gene trimming. More clonal expansion characterized HLA-associated TCR beta chains than equally common others in a later analysis. It was reportedly the case that the classifier diagnosed cytomegalovirus status with high specificity and sensitivity.

The J segment lost 0 bases and the V segment lost 2 bases, leaving 10 bases of the junction unmatched. This CDR3 has 16 residues. In germline, CDR1 is GTSNPN, CDR2 SVGIG (reference sequence). With 60 Vbeta and 13 Jbeta primers, the PCR was carried out. Authors' data handling: An analysis performed later counted 72 million or so unique TCR beta chains (approximately 10 million of them shared). The assay was immunoSEQ multiplex PCR, and TCRdb's table has in-frame clones only and misses some. V, J and clone size were drawn from that table, and D and trimming were deduced from the DNA. The repertoire has roughly 130,000 clones, around four fifths of them found once; the top ten carry 11%.

The chain joins TRBV30 to TRBJ2-7; 7 bases are shared with TRBD2. The clonotype originates from a male donor in good health and CMV-seropositive. The source material was PBMCs. The CDR3 region has the DNA TGTGCCTGGAGTCTTATAGCGGGTGGCAGCTCCTACGAGCAGTACTTC. Translation: CAWSLIAGGSSYEQYF.